These 32 T cell receptor beta chains were sequenced from one sample in a study of technical replicates of blood from a handful of donors. Produced via immunoSEQ multiplex PCR; TCRdb's table is partial and in-frame only. The repertoire consists of about 87,000 clones, with around 95% occurring once and the leading ten covering 0.34%. The sample taken for sequencing was T cells isolated from PBMCs. The receptors were sampled from a human donor in good health.

The chain couples TRBV30 to TRBJ2-2, with TRBD1 as a possible D gene (6 bases). Germline CDR1 and CDR2: GTSNPN and SVGIG (reference sequence). The CDR3 consists of 15 residues. V lost 5 bases, J lost 0 bases, and 13 bases lay in between. CDR3 nucleotides: TGTGCCTGGGGTGGGGACAAATCGAACACCGGGGAGCTGTTTTTT. As protein: CAWGGDKSNTGELFF.

The chain recombines TRBV28 with TRBJ2-2, with D tentatively TRBD2 (5 bases). The CDR3 is 12 residues long. Germline V CDR1 and CDR2: MDHEN, SYDVKM. V was cut by 5 bases and J by 6 bases, with 7 bases left in between. The CDR3 DNA sequence: TGTGCCAGCAGTCAGAGGGCCGGGGAGCTGTTTTTT. It yields the protein CASSQRAGELFF.

This clone showed up just a few times. CDR3 amino acids: CASSRRQGFVGTNTEAFF. The CDR3 coding sequence is TGTGCCAGCAGCCGGAGACAGGGGTTTGTGGGTACGAACACTGAAGCTTTCTTT. The gene calls are TRBV5-4 and TRBJ1-1; 8 nucleotides match TRBD1. The CDR3 consists of 18 residues. Germline V gives CDR1 SGHNT, CDR2 YYREEE (reference sequence). Germline trimming cut 4 bases from V and 1 base from J; bases unmatched to any gene: 15.

V usage is TRBV27 and J usage is TRBJ2-3; perhaps TRBD2 as D (5 bases). V lost 6 bases to trimming and J lost 6 bases, with 16 bases between them. The CDR3 is 14 amino acids. CDR1 is MNHEY and CDR2 is SMNVEV in the germline V gene (reference sequence). In DNA form, the CDR3 reads TGTGCCAGCAGGGCGGGCGGCAGCCTTGATACGCAGTATTTT. Its translation: CASRAGGSLDTQYF.

The gene calls are TRBV7-9 and TRBJ1-4; a possible D gene is TRBD1 (5 bases). Trimming left V 1 base short and J 8 bases short, with 5 bases between. CDR3 length: 12 residues. Looked up from germline, CDR1 is SEHNR and CDR2 is FQNEAQ (reference sequence). CDR3 residues: CASSLEGEKLFF. CDR3 nucleotide sequence: TGTGCCAGCAGCTTAGAGGGGGAAAAACTGTTTTTT.

The chain has TRBV7-2 and TRBJ1-2, with D hard to call. Germline V gene lookup returns CDR1 SGHTA and CDR2 FQGNSA. This CDR3 spans 12 amino acids. Deletions cut 1 base from V and 5 bases from J, with 5 bases between. The CDR3 DNA reads TGTGCCAGCAGCTTAGGCCTATATGGCTACACCTTC. This translates into CASSLGLYGYTF.

CDR3: CASSRTGGELEQYF. The DNA of the CDR3 is TGTGCCAGCAGCCGGACAGGGGGCGAGCTCGAGCAGTACTTC. This chain links TRBV25-1 with TRBJ2-7; 11 nucleotides agree with TRBD1. This CDR3 spans 14 amino acids. CDR1 is MGHDK and CDR2 is SYGVNS in the germline V gene. The trim removed 6 bases at V and 6 bases at J, leaving 7 bases unmatched.

The V gene is TRBV7-2, the J gene TRBJ2-3; D perhaps matches TRBD2 (6 bases). V was cut by 5 bases and J by 2 bases, with 14 bases left in between. The germline gives CDR1 SGHTA, CDR2 FQGNSA. This CDR3 is built from 15 residues. CDR3 nucleotides: TGTGCCAGCAGCCCGAGCGGGCTCCTCACAGATACGCAGTATTTT. Amino acids: CASSPSGLLTDTQYF.

V gene TRBV9 combines with J gene TRBJ1-3, with D possibly being TRBD1 (5 bases). This CDR3 has 18 amino acids. Looked up from germline, CDR1 is SGDLS and CDR2 is YYNGEE. V lost 4 bases to trimming and J lost 0 bases, with 20 bases between them. The CDR3 region has the DNA TGTGCCAGCAGCACCAGTCCCAGGGAAGGATCCTCTGGAAACACCATATATTTT. Translating gives CASSTSPREGSSGNTIYF.

The rearrangement joins TRBV15 to TRBJ2-3; TRBD2 matches at 7 bases. The V segment lost 1 base and the J segment 2 bases; nucleotides outside the gene matches: 9. The CDR3 is made up of 17 amino acids. Germline CDR1 LNHNV, CDR2 YYDKDF (reference sequence). In nucleotides, the CDR3 is TGTGCCACCAGCAGAGGGCATAGCGGGCCGCCCACAGATACGCAGTATTTT. Protein sequence: CATSRGHSGPPTDTQYF.

Regarding this clone: At one of its ends the junction is not consistent with the germline gene, which may arise from a read error. The chain employs TRBV10-3 and TRBJ1-4, with TRBD1 matching over 8 bases. The CDR3 spans 18 residues. Germline V lookup: CDR1 ENHRY, CDR2 SYGVKD. The CDR3 nucleotides are TGCGCCACCATGCCCGGCAGGGGGCCGGGGACAACTAATGAAAAACTGTTTTTT. The encoded protein is CATMPGRGPGTTNEKLFF.

V and J are TRBV7-9 and TRBJ1-2, with 7 bases identical to TRBD1. Germline V gives CDR1 SEHNR, CDR2 FQNEAQ (reference sequence). CDR3 length: 15 amino acids. V trimming: 6 bases; J trimming: 2 bases; junction bases outside the gene matches: 9. CDR3 protein: CASSPGGPGNYGYTF. The CDR3 coding sequence is TGTGCCAGCAGTCCAGGGGGGCCAGGGAACTATGGCTACACCTTC.

The gene calls are TRBV28 and TRBJ2-7; possibly TRBD2 for D (5 bases). The length of the CDR3 is 14 residues. Germline-derived CDR1 and CDR2 are MDHEN and SYDVKM. Trimming stripped 2 bases from V and 3 bases from J, with 11 bases between. Written as DNA, the CDR3 is TGTGCCAGCAGTTTAAACAGCGGTTACTACGAGCAGTACTTC. The encoded protein is CASSLNSGYYEQYF.

J is TRBJ2-5 and V is TRBV7-8; 14 bases are a match to TRBD2. After removal of 8 bases from V and 2 bases from J, the junction contained 4 bases not matched to a gene. From germline, CDR1 is SGHVS and CDR2 FQNEAQ. The CDR3 sequence is 15 residues long. The CDR3 here is CASHRLAGGQETQYF. The CDR3 bases are TGTGCCAGCCACCGACTAGCGGGAGGGCAAGAGACCCAGTACTTC.

V usage is TRBV19 and J usage is TRBJ1-5, with D unclear. Trimming removed 8 bases at V and 1 base at J, with 15 bases between. CDR3 size: 15 residues. CDR1 is LNHDA and CDR2 is SQIVND in the germline V gene (reference sequence). The CDR3 loop reads CASSLNQWSNQPQHF. Here the CDR3 DNA reads TGTGCCAGTTCCCTTAATCAGTGGAGCAATCAGCCCCAGCATTTT.

This chain links TRBV5-6 with TRBJ2-6; 8 bases are a match to TRBD1. Germline V gives CDR1 SGHDT, CDR2 YYEEEE. J gave up 0 bases and V 3 bases, and 11 bases lay outside the gene matches. There are 19 residues in the CDR3. The CDR3, as DNA: TGTGCCAGCAGCTATCCGGGACAGGTCGGTAACTCTGGGGCCAACGTCCTGACTTTC. Translation: CASSYPGQVGNSGANVLTF.

The chain uses TRBV28 and TRBJ1-2; no definite D call. Germline CDR1 MDHEN, CDR2 SYDVKM. The germline V and J ends were trimmed by 0 bases and 8 bases, with 13 bases remaining between them. The CDR3 contains 14 residues. The CDR3 reads CASSLWLKPMGYTF. Written as DNA, the CDR3 is TGTGCCAGCAGTTTATGGCTTAAACCTATGGGCTACACCTTC.

V gene TRBV7-9 combines with J gene TRBJ2-7; no clear D gene. Trimming cost V 5 bases and J 5 bases, with 13 bases left between them. The CDR3 contains 13 residues. Per the germline V gene, CDR1 is SEHNR and CDR2 is FQNEAQ (reference sequence). The CDR3: CASSRDQAHEQYF. CDR3 nucleotide sequence: TGTGCCAGCAGCCGCGATCAGGCCCACGAGCAGTACTTC.

The V call is TRBV7-2, the J call TRBJ1-5, with 10 bases fitting TRBD1. The ends lost 5 bases at V and 9 bases at J; junction bases unmatched: 4. CDR3 length: 13 residues. CDR1 and CDR2 (germline): SGHTA, FQGNSA. CDR3 DNA: TGTGCCAGCAGCATGACAGGGGGCTCGCCCCAGCATTTT. It codes for CASSMTGGSPQHF.

This chain connects TRBV29-1 to TRBJ2-1, with TRBD1 as a possible D gene (6 bases). The CDR3 spans 11 residues. Trimming pared 6 bases from V and 7 bases from J, leaving 10 bases between. Germline CDR1 and CDR2: SQVTM and ANQGSEA. CDR3 DNA sequence: TGCAGCGTATACCAGGGGAATGAGCAGTTCTTC. Translation: CSVYQGNEQFF.

V usage is TRBV4-1 and J usage is TRBJ1-4, with D maybe TRBD1 (6 bases). The CDR3 covers 15 residues. With 2 bases removed from V and 8 bases from J, the gap between germline ends came to 15 bases. Germline CDR1 reads MGHRA; CDR2 reads YSYEKL. In DNA form, the CDR3 reads TGCGCCAGCAGCCAACCTAGGACAGATAGGGAAAAACTGTTTTTT. It translates to CASSQPRTDREKLFF.

The V gene is TRBV28, the J gene TRBJ1-2; 7 nucleotides line up with TRBD1. The CDR3 is made up of 17 amino acids. With V trimmed by 3 bases and J by 4 bases, 14 bases remained unmatched. CDR1 is MDHEN and CDR2 is SYDVKM in the germline V gene. Written as DNA, the CDR3 is TGTGCCAGCAGTTTCCGGGACAGATTCACCAAGACCTATGGCTACACCTTC. It is translated as CASSFRDRFTKTYGYTF.

V and J are TRBV15 and TRBJ2-7, with 9 bases identical to TRBD1. Germline V gene sequence: CDR1 LNHNV, CDR2 YYDKDF (reference sequence). V lost 1 base and J lost 2; bases outside the gene matches: 9. The length of the CDR3 is 17 residues. CDR3 protein: CATSRALDRGSTYEQYF. The CDR3 DNA reads as TGTGCCACCAGCAGAGCCCTAGACAGGGGGTCCACCTACGAGCAGTACTTC. Filled out from reference TRBV15 and TRBJ2-7, the complete variable domain reads DAMVIQNPRYQVTQFGKPVTLSCSQTLNHNVMYWYQQKSSQAPKLLFHYYDKDFNNEADTPDNFQSRRPNTSFCFLDIRSPGLGDTAMYLCATSRALDRGSTYEQYFGPGTRLTVT.

The J gene is TRBJ1-5, the V gene TRBV6-1, with D perhaps TRBD1 (5 bases). The germline V gene has CDR1 MNHNS and CDR2 SASEGT. The CDR3 consists of 11 residues. Trimming removed 7 bases from V and 14 bases from J, with 15 bases in between. The CDR3 is CASTLGRGEHF. DNA of the CDR3: TGTGCCAGCACCTTGGGAAGGGGCGAGCATTTT.

The chain has TRBV7-9 and TRBJ1-1; D might be TRBD1 (6 bases). This CDR3 spans 14 amino acids. The ends were cut back, 7 bases at V and 2 bases at J, with 14 bases in the middle. Germline assignment: CDR1 SEHNR and CDR2 FQNEAQ (reference sequence). The CDR3 DNA follows: TGTGCCAGCATGAACGGGACATCTAACACTGAAGCTTTCTTT. It yields the protein CASMNGTSNTEAFF.

The V call is TRBV5-1, the J call TRBJ1-1, with 9 bases fitting TRBD1. After removal of 7 bases from V and 2 bases from J, the junction contained 6 bases not matched to a gene. CDR1 and CDR2 from the germline V gene are SGHRS and YFSETQ. This CDR3 contains 14 residues. The CDR3 protein is CASWDRVPNTEAFF. In DNA form, the CDR3 reads TGCGCCAGCTGGGACAGGGTACCCAACACTGAAGCTTTCTTT.

The rearrangement joins TRBV7-9 to TRBJ1-5; TRBD1 might be the D (6 bases). The CDR3 is made up of 18 amino acids. Germline CDR1 and CDR2: SEHNR and FQNEAQ (reference sequence). V lost 2 bases and J 7 bases, leaving 24 bases between the germline ends. CDR3 amino acids: CASSLYSGGHGEEQPQHF. The CDR3 coding sequence is TGTGCCAGCAGCTTATATTCCGGGGGGCATGGAGAAGAACAGCCCCAGCATTTT.

The chain employs TRBV5-1 and TRBJ2-2; TRBD2 aligns across 7 bases. V gave up 0 bases and J gave up 2 bases; unmatched junction bases: 4. Per the germline V gene, CDR1 is SGHRS and CDR2 is YFSETQ. CDR3 size: 16 residues. CDR3 sequence (DNA): TGCGCCAGCAGCTTGGCAAGCGGGATAAACACCGGGGAGCTGTTTTTT. It codes for CASSLASGINTGELFF.

V and J are TRBV5-4 and TRBJ1-2, with D unresolved. Germline CDR1 is SGHNT and CDR2 is YYREEE (reference sequence). V was pared by 0 bases and J by 4 bases, with 19 bases between. The CDR3 is 17 amino acids. The CDR3 nucleotides are TGTGCCAGCAGCTTGGGAGATAGCCCCTACCTGTTCTATGGCTACACCTTC. This gives the protein CASSLGDSPYLFYGYTF.

The rearrangement joins TRBV28 to TRBJ1-1; 8 nucleotides line up with TRBD1. Germline V gives CDR1 MDHEN, CDR2 SYDVKM. Trimming at V came to 3 bases and at J to 3 bases, leaving 0 bases not matched to a gene. This CDR3 has 13 amino acids. The CDR3 loop is CASSLTGDTEAFF. In DNA form, the CDR3 reads TGTGCCAGCAGTTTGACAGGGGACACTGAAGCTTTCTTT.

This chain joins TRBV30 and TRBJ2-3; 9 nucleotides align to TRBD2. The CDR3 spans 15 residues. V lost 0 bases to trimming and J lost 4 bases; unmatched junction nucleotides: 5. Germline-derived CDR1 and CDR2 are GTSNPN and SVGIG (reference sequence). The CDR3 region is CAWSVAGGAADTQYF. DNA of the CDR3: TGTGCCTGGAGTGTAGCGGGGGGCGCGGCAGATACGCAGTATTTT.

CDR3 residues: CASSQEVGTGNFVDTQYF. The CDR3 bases are TGCGCCAGCAGCCAAGAAGTGGGGACAGGGAATTTTGTGGATACGCAGTATTTT. The V gene is TRBV4-3, the J gene TRBJ2-3; 9 bases are shared with TRBD1. V was clipped by 0 bases and J by 6 bases; unmatched bases: 13. There are 18 residues in the CDR3. Germline assignment: CDR1 LGHNA and CDR2 YSLEER.